Below, 14 T cell receptor beta chains from the same sample are listed, as sequenced in a study of blood T cell repertoires in COVID-19. Assay used: immunoSEQ multiplex PCR; TCRdb lists only in-frame clones, some missing. In the table there are roughly 200,000 clones, around nine tenths of which are singletons. The sequenced sample consisted of peripheral blood. The origin of the receptors is a man in his fifties or sixties who had recovered from COVID-19.

This clone was observed a few times. This rearrangement joins TRBV7-9 to TRBJ1-1, with 7 bases identical to TRBD1. The CDR3 is 14 amino acids. V was pared by 0 bases and J by 5 bases, with 3 bases of the junction left unmatched. Germline-derived CDR1 and CDR2 are SEHNR and FQNEAQ (reference sequence). The CDR3 region has the DNA TGTGCCAGCAGCTTAGCGCTACAGGGGACTGAAGCTTTCTTT. It yields the protein CASSLALQGTEAFF.

This chain connects TRBV5-1 to TRBJ1-1; the D is unclear. V dropped 3 bases and J dropped 5 bases, with 17 bases sitting between them. Per germline, CDR1 SGHRS and CDR2 YFSETQ. The CDR3 is 15 amino acids. The CDR3: CASSYNGEYGTEAFF. CDR3 coding DNA: TGCGCCAGCAGCTACAACGGAGAGTACGGAACTGAAGCTTTCTTT.

The chain links TRBV29-1 to TRBJ2-7, with 7 bases fitting TRBD1. CDR1 is SQVTM, CDR2 ANQGSEA, per germline. Germline trimming cut 6 bases from V and 4 bases from J; bases unmatched to any gene: 9. This CDR3 is 13 amino acids long. The CDR3 region has the DNA TGCAGCGTGGACGTCAGGGGGAAGTACGAGCAGTACTTC. It codes for CSVDVRGKYEQYF.

The rearrangement links TRBV7-9 to TRBJ1-2; D ambiguous. The CDR3 has 13 amino acids. Germline V gene lookup returns CDR1 SEHNR and CDR2 FQNEAQ (reference sequence). Trimming shortened V by 5 bases and J by 8 bases, and 15 bases separated the two germline ends. The CDR3 DNA reads as TGTGCCAGCAGCCAATCAAGTCAGAGGGGCTACACCTTC. It specifies CASSQSSQRGYTF. Variable domain in full (rest from reference TRBV7-9 and TRBJ1-2): DTGVSQNPRHKITKRGQNVTFRCDPISEHNRLYWYRQTLGQGPEFLTYFQNEAQLEKSRLLSDRFSAERPKGSFSTLEIQRTEQGDSAMYLCASSQSSQRGYTFGSGTRLTVV.

The rearrangement joins TRBV3-1 (or the pseudogene TRBV3-2) to TRBJ2-1, with 8 positions matching TRBD2. Germline loops: CDR1 LGHDT, CDR2 YNNKEL (reference sequence). The CDR3 totals 15 residues. The J segment lost 1 base and the V segment lost 4 bases, leaving 3 bases of the junction unmatched. DNA of the CDR3: TGTGCCAGCAGCCCCATAGCGGGGTCCTACAATGAGCAGTTCTTC. Protein: CASSPIAGSYNEQFF.

V and J are TRBV28 and TRBJ1-2; 10 bases match TRBD1. CDR3 length equals 12 residues. Unmatched junction bases numbered 2, after V lost 3 bases and J lost 10 bases. Germline values: CDR1 MDHEN, CDR2 SYDVKM. The CDR3 sequence is CASSLDRGYYTF. The CDR3 DNA reads TGTGCCAGCAGTTTGGACAGGGGGTACTACACCTTC.

The chain joins TRBV5-1 to TRBJ1-1, with 9 bases lining up with TRBD1. The length of the CDR3 is 13 residues. Germline V gene sequence: CDR1 SGHRS, CDR2 YFSETQ. V gave up 7 bases and J gave up 6 bases; unmatched junction bases: 7. As DNA, the CDR3 is TGCGCCAGCCGGGACAGGGTAAATTCTGAAGCTTTCTTT. Amino acids: CASRDRVNSEAFF.

This chain links TRBV10-3 with TRBJ2-4; D unclear. V shed 4 bases and J shed 5 bases, with 6 bases lying between them. CDR1 and CDR2 from the germline V gene are ENHRY and SYGVKD. The CDR3 contains 12 residues. CDR3 region: CAISGAENIQYF. CDR3 DNA: TGTGCCATCAGTGGGGCAGAAAACATTCAGTACTTC.

This chain uses TRBV6-4 with TRBJ1-5, with D possibly matching TRBD1 (6 bases). CDR3 size: 15 residues. CDR1 and CDR2 (germline): MRHNA, SNTAGT. V was shortened by 6 bases and J by 3 bases, with 15 bases between the two germline ends. The chain's CDR3 is CASSPGHGPNQPQHF. The CDR3 DNA is TGTGCCAGCAGCCCGGGACATGGACCCAATCAGCCCCAGCATTTT.

The J gene is TRBJ2-1, the V gene TRBV27; 13 nucleotides line up with TRBD2. J was trimmed by 13 bases and V by 1 base; bases with no gene match: 10. In germline, CDR1 is MNHEY, CDR2 SMNVEV (reference sequence). This CDR3 has 16 residues. This CDR3 is CASSLWNGLAGATQFF. CDR3 DNA: TGTGCCAGCAGTTTATGGAACGGACTAGCGGGGGCCACCCAGTTCTTC.

Here the CDR3 DNA reads TGTGCCTGGAAACCGGGGGACAGCAATCAGCCCCAGCATTTT. Translation gives CAWKPGDSNQPQHF. The chain uses TRBV30 and TRBJ1-5, with D possibly being TRBD1 (5 bases). The CDR3 extends over 14 amino acids. Between the trimmed V and J ends, which lost 4 bases and 1 base, there was a span of 11 bases. The germline CDR1 and CDR2 sequences are GTSNPN and SVGIG (reference sequence).

V gene TRBV2 combines with J gene TRBJ2-2; 7 bases are shared with TRBD1. Germline CDR1 and CDR2: SNHLY and FYNNEI. Trimming at V came to 6 bases and at J to 3 bases, leaving 4 bases not matched to a gene. This CDR3 is 14 amino acids long. CDR3: CASRSQGYTGELFF. CDR3 bases: TGTGCCAGCAGATCACAGGGGTACACCGGGGAGCTGTTTTTT.

This clone was detected only once. Relative to the germline gene, one junction end is altered; a read error may explain this. This rearrangement joins TRBV28 to TRBJ2-7, with 7 positions matching TRBD2. Germline V CDR1 and CDR2: MDHEN, SYDVKM. The CDR3 extends over 20 amino acids. The CDR3 coding sequence is TGTGCCAGAAGTTCTCCGCTCTCGATGTTGGAAGTTGGGAGGGACTACGAGCAGTACTTC. This gives the protein CARSSPLSMLEVGRDYEQYF.

The chain combines TRBV28 with TRBJ2-7; 10 bases map to TRBD1. Losses at the gene ends were 6 bases for V and 5 bases for J; bases not matched to a gene: 7. Germline values: CDR1 MDHEN, CDR2 SYDVKM. The CDR3 totals 14 residues. The CDR3: CASRPGTGVHEQYF. In DNA, the CDR3 is TGTGCCAGCAGGCCCGGGACAGGGGTCCACGAGCAGTACTTC. The full variable domain, in which reference TRBV28 and TRBJ2-7 provide the parts outside the CDR3, is DVKVTQSSRYLVKRTGEKVFLECVQDMDHENMFWYRQDPGLGLRLIYFSYDVKMKEKGDIPEGYSVSREKKERFSLILESASTNQTSMYLCASRPGTGVHEQYFGPGTRLTVT.